The 16 T cell receptor beta chains listed next were all sequenced from one sample in a study of CD8+ T cells in alopecia areata. RNA extraction was followed by reverse transcription into cDNA, which acted as the sequencing template. TCRdb keeps only in-frame clones here, not all; method: immunoSEQ multiplex PCR. The sample carries 110,000 or so clones, approximately 59% recorded once. The sequenced sample consisted of CD8+ T cells sorted from blood. The receptors come from a human donor in good health.

V and J are TRBV30 and TRBJ2-5; a weak D match, TRBD2 (5 bases). CDR3 length: 16 amino acids. Germline V lookup: CDR1 GTSNPN, CDR2 SVGIG (reference sequence). V lost 7 bases and J 4 bases, leaving 25 bases between the germline ends. The CDR3 DNA follows: TGTGCCTCCTCTACGATACCAGCCCGGGCGGGAGAGACCCAGTACTTC. It specifies CASSTIPARAGETQYF.

The chain couples TRBV9 to TRBJ1-6; perhaps TRBD1 as D (5 bases). There are 14 residues in the CDR3. Germline values: CDR1 SGDLS, CDR2 YYNGEE. V was cut by 0 bases and J by 13 bases, with 14 bases left in between. The CDR3 region has the DNA TGTGCCAGCAGCGTAGCGGCAGGGCTTTCCCCCCTCCACTTT. Translation: CASSVAAGLSPLHF.

The sample holds a few counts of this clone. The chain combines TRBV15 with TRBJ1-6; D might be TRBD1 (5 bases). The V end lost 1 base, the J end lost 10 bases, and 11 bases lay between the germline ends. The CDR3 totals 14 residues. Looked up from germline, CDR1 is LNHNV and CDR2 is YYDKDF (reference sequence). In DNA form, the CDR3 reads TGTGCCACCAGCAGAGCAGGGCAGGACTCACCCCTCCACTTT. Amino acid sequence: CATSRAGQDSPLHF. Full variable domain (missing parts from reference TRBV15 and TRBJ1-6): DAMVIQNPRYQVTQFGKPVTLSCSQTLNHNVMYWYQQKSSQAPKLLFHYYDKDFNNEADTPDNFQSRRPNTSFCFLDIRSPGLGDTAMYLCATSRAGQDSPLHFGNGTRLTVT.

CDR3 nucleotide sequence: TGCAGCGTTGAAGAGGGGGGGCAGCCCCAGCATTTT. It yields the protein CSVEEGGQPQHF. The chain is built from TRBV29-1 and TRBJ1-5, with D tentatively TRBD1 (5 bases). Germline V gives CDR1 SQVTM, CDR2 ANQGSEA. Trimming stripped 0 bases from V and 7 bases from J, with 7 bases between. The CDR3 consists of 12 residues.

This clone was seen repeatedly, ten times or more. This chain's CDR3 is CASRGLGQGADNEQFF. The CDR3 DNA is TGTGCCAGCAGAGGCCTTGGACAGGGGGCTGATAATGAGCAGTTCTTC. This chain joins TRBV2 and TRBJ2-1; 11 bases align to TRBD1. The CDR3 totals 16 residues. J lost 7 bases, V lost 6 bases, and 11 bases had no gene match. Germline CDR1 is SNHLY and CDR2 is FYNNEI.

This clone was counted a few times. The V call is TRBV2, the J call TRBJ2-3; TRBD2 matches at 9 bases. The germline gives CDR1 SNHLY, CDR2 FYNNEI. The CDR3 has 16 amino acids. J gave up 2 bases and V 2 bases, and 5 bases lay outside the gene matches. The CDR3 spells CASSESAGGPTDTQYF. The CDR3 coding sequence is TGTGCCAGCAGTGAATCTGCGGGGGGGCCCACAGATACGCAGTATTTT.

The rearrangement links TRBV19 to TRBJ1-6; D call uncertain. In germline, CDR1 is LNHDA, CDR2 SQIVND (reference sequence). V was shortened by 3 bases and J by 7 bases, with 13 bases between the two germline ends. The CDR3 has 15 amino acids. The CDR3 DNA sequence: TGTGCCAGTAGTATGAGGCAGGATAACAATTCACCCCTCCACTTT. This sequence encodes CASSMRQDNNSPLHF.

The chain carries TRBV7-9 and TRBJ1-1; D remains ambiguous. From germline, CDR1 is SEHNR and CDR2 FQNEAQ (reference sequence). With 1 base removed from V and 0 bases from J, the gap between germline ends came to 6 bases. There are 14 residues in the CDR3. The CDR3 DNA reads as TGTGCCAGCAGCTTAGTCAGAATGAACACTGAAGCTTTCTTT. Its translation is CASSLVRMNTEAFF.

The chain carries TRBV7-9 and TRBJ2-3, with TRBD2 identical over 15 bases. V shed 0 bases and J 10 bases; nucleotides not matched to a gene: 11. The CDR3 runs 18 residues. Germline V gene sequence: CDR1 SEHNR, CDR2 FQNEAQ (reference sequence). The CDR3 reads CASSLAGLAGGVLPAQYF. The CDR3 coding sequence is TGTGCCAGCAGCTTAGCGGGACTAGCGGGGGGTGTCCTACCGGCGCAGTATTTT.

V is TRBV27 and J is TRBJ2-3; possibly TRBD1 or TRBD2 for D (5 bases each). CDR3 length equals 15 residues. Trimming removed 7 bases at V and 2 bases at J, with 16 bases between. The germline V gene encodes CDR1 MNHEY and CDR2 SMNVEV (reference sequence). CDR3 sequence: CASNAGTTDTDTQYF. DNA of the CDR3: TGTGCCAGCAATGCCGGGACCACAGACACAGATACGCAGTATTTT.

The chain has TRBV4-3 and TRBJ2-7, with D unclear. Trimming cost V 0 bases and J 0 bases, with 9 bases left between them. Germline CDR1 is LGHNA and CDR2 is YSLEER. This CDR3 has 15 residues. The CDR3 protein is CASSQETGPSYEQYF. The CDR3 DNA reads as TGCGCCAGCAGCCAAGAGACCGGGCCCTCCTACGAGCAGTACTTC.

The gene calls are TRBV4-3 and TRBJ1-1; no clear D. Trimming pared 0 bases from V and 1 base from J, leaving 9 bases between. The CDR3 loop spans 15 amino acids. Germline lookup yields CDR1 LGHNA and CDR2 YSLEER. The CDR3 DNA sequence: TGCGCCAGCAGCCAAGATGCCGCTGGGAACACTGAAGCTTTCTTT. As protein: CASSQDAAGNTEAFF.

The chain is built from TRBV29-1 and TRBJ1-2, with TRBD1 identical over 9 bases. CDR3 length equals 14 residues. Germline V gene lookup returns CDR1 SQVTM and CDR2 ANQGSEA. With V trimmed by 1 base and J by 1 base, 1 base remained unmatched. CDR3 in amino acids: CSVEGTGDNYGYTF. For the CDR3, the DNA is TGCAGCGTTGAAGGGACAGGGGATAACTATGGCTACACCTTC.

The chain joins TRBV7-9 to TRBJ2-1; D is undetermined. CDR3 size: 15 residues. Germline CDR1 is SEHNR and CDR2 is FQNEAQ (reference sequence). Trimming removed 3 bases at V and 0 bases at J, with 9 bases between. The CDR3 nucleotides read TGTGCCAGCAGCTTGCAATTGACCTCCTACAATGAGCAGTTCTTC. Its protein product is CASSLQLTSYNEQFF.

The gene calls are TRBV19 and TRBJ2-1, with D maybe TRBD2 (6 bases). Trimming took 0 bases from V and 4 from J, leaving 7 bases between them. This CDR3 has 14 amino acids. In germline, CDR1 is LNHDA, CDR2 SQIVND (reference sequence). CDR3 protein: CASSIDGTYNEQFF. CDR3 sequence (DNA): TGTGCCAGTAGTATAGACGGGACTTACAATGAGCAGTTCTTC.

The rearrangement uses TRBV4-2 and TRBJ2-7; D not certain. Looked up from germline, CDR1 is LGHNA and CDR2 is YNFKEQ. The V gene lost 0 bases and the J gene lost 9 bases, with 6 bases spanning the gap. The CDR3 spans 11 residues. As DNA, the CDR3 is TGTGCCAGCAGCCAAGAGGAGTGGCAGTACTTC. As protein: CASSQEEWQYF.